The rows below give T cell receptor beta chains drawn from one sample of a study of T cells in Graves' hyperthyroidism and ophthalmopathy. TCRdb used MiXCR to reprocess the multiplex PCR reads, holding one entry per CDR3 protein. The sample lists 490,000 or so distinct CDR3 sequences, nearly 20% occurring once. The sample taken for sequencing was blood. The origin of the receptors is a middle-aged man with Graves' ophthalmopathy. Both conserved end residues are part of each CDR3. A D gene is named only where the DNA matches it firmly. Size is omitted from some rows. Given values are once, few, many or a class for expanded clones.

d_gene	abundance	v_gene	j_gene	CDR3aa	CDR3nt
-	many	TRBV18	TRBJ1-5	CASSETPKNQPQHF	TGTGCCAGCTCAGAGACACCTAAAAATCAGCCCCAGCATTTT
-	-	TRBV4-1	TRBJ1-2	CASSRTQGDYGYTF	TGCGCCAGCAGCCGGACACAGGGAGACTATGGCTACACCTTC
-	-	TRBV19	TRBJ2-1	CASSMTVINEQFF	TGTGCCAGTAGTATGACTGTTATCAATGAGCAGTTCTTC
-	many	TRBV3-1	TRBJ2-2	CASSRNGELFF	TGTGCCAGCAGCCGTAACGGGGAGCTGTTTTTT
TRBD2	many	TRBV6-1	TRBJ2-1	CASSWTSGSYNEQFF	TGTGCCAGCAGTTGGACTAGCGGTTCCTACAATGAGCAGTTCTTC
TRBD1	-	TRBV7-9	TRBJ2-4	CASSSYRTGLAKNIQYF	TGTGCCAGCAGCTCCTACCGGACAGGGCTAGCCAAAAACATTCAGTACTTC
-	many	TRBV11-2	TRBJ2-5	CASSLDPAGETQYF	TGTGCCAGCAGCTTAGATCCAGCGGGAGAGACCCAGTACTTC
TRBD1	few	TRBV7-8	TRBJ1-1	CASSLGSGTGANTEAFF	TGTGCCAGCAGCTTAGGGAGCGGGACAGGCGCGAACACTGAAGCTTTCTTT
-	few	TRBV5-1	TRBJ2-1	CASSWDGAGHNEQFF	TGCGCCAGCAGCTGGGACGGGGCAGGCCACAATGAGCAGTTCTTC
TRBD1	once	TRBV6-1	TRBJ2-3	CASRAVLDRGLPDTQYF	TGTGCCAGCAGGGCCGTTTTGGACAGGGGGTTGCCTGATACGCAGTATTTT
-	few	TRBV19	TRBJ2-7	CASSRFVGGSYEQYF	TGTGCCAGTAGCCGTTTCGTCGGGGGATCCTACGAGCAGTACTTC
-	few	TRBV6-2/TRBV6-3	TRBJ2-7	CASIRGSLSYEQYF	TGTGCCAGCATACGGGGGAGTTTGTCCTACGAGCAGTACTTC
-	-	TRBV12-3/TRBV12-4	TRBJ1-5	CASSSTGTSNQPPHF	TGTGCCAGCAGTTCCACCGGGACTAGCAATCAGCCCCCGCATTTT
-	many	TRBV5-1	TRBJ2-7	CASPGYRCSYEQYF	TGCGCCAGCCCCGGATACAGGTGCTCCTACGAGCAGTACTTC
-	-	TRBV30	TRBJ2-1	CAWISGGYEQFF	TGTGCCTGGATTTCTGGGGGATATGAGCAGTTCTTC
-	many	TRBV2	TRBJ2-2	CASSWVPTTGELFF	TGTGCCAGCAGTTGGGTCCCGACCACCGGGGAGCTGTTTTTT
TRBD1	few	TRBV6-1	TRBJ2-3	CASSEQGVGDTQYF	TGTGCCAGCAGTGAACAGGGGGTTGGAGATACGCAGTATTTT
TRBD2	many	TRBV6-1	TRBJ2-1	CASIYSGNSYNEQFF	TGTGCCAGCATTTACAGCGGGAACTCCTACAATGAGCAGTTCTTC
-	-	TRBV30	TRBJ1-3	CAWSAVAGNTIYF	TGTGCCTGGAGTGCCGTGGCTGGAAACACCATATATTTT
TRBD2	many	TRBV7-2	TRBJ2-1	CASSLGLPNEQFF	TGTGCCAGCAGCTTGGGACTACCAAATGAGCAGTTCTTC
-	-	TRBV18	TRBJ1-5	CVSSRTPGNNQPQHF	TGTGTCAGCTCTCGGACCCCGGGAAACAATCAGCCCCAGCATTTT
-	-	TRBV4-2	TRBJ1-3	CASSQDRLSSGNTIYF	TGTGCCAGCAGCCAAGACAGGTTGTCCTCTGGAAACACCATATATTTT
TRBD1	many	TRBV20-1	TRBJ2-1	CSARLRGQRTHNEQFF	TGCAGTGCTAGATTAAGGGGACAGCGGACTCACAATGAGCAGTTCTTC
TRBD2	-	TRBV3-1	TRBJ2-1	CASSQVAGGDEQFF	TGTGCCAGCAGCCAAGTAGCGGGAGGAGATGAGCAGTTCTTC
-	-	TRBV7-9	TRBJ1-4	CASSSGEEKLFF	TGTGCCAGCAGCTCGGGTGAGGAAAAACTGTTTTTT
TRBD1	once	TRBV28	TRBJ1-5	CASSMDREGQPQHF	TGTGCCAGCAGTATGGACAGGGAAGGTCAGCCCCAGCATTTT
TRBD1	-	TRBV9	TRBJ1-4	CASSGQGDEKLFF	TGTGCCAGCTCGGGACAGGGGGACGAAAAACTGTTTTTT
-	few	TRBV28	TRBJ1-5	CASSIQGQPQHF	TGTGCCAGCAGCATCCAGGGACAGCCCCAGCATTTT
-	many	TRBV3-1	TRBJ1-6	CASSQGHADSPLHF	TGTGCCAGCAGCCAAGGACATGCGGATTCACCCCTCCACTTT